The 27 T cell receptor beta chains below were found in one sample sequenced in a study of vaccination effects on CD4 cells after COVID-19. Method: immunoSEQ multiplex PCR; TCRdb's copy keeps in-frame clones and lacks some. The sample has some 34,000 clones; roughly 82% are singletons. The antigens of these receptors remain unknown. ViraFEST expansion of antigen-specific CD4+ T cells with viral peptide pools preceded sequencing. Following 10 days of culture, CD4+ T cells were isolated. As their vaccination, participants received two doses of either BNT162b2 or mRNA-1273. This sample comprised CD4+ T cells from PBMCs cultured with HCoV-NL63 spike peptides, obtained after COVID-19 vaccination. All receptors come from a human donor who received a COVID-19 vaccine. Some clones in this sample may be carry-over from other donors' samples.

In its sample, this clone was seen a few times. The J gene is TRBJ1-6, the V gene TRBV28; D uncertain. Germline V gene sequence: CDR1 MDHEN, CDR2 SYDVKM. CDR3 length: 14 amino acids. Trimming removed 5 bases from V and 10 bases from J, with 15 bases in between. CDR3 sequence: CASSAIGLRSPLHF. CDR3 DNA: TGTGCCAGCAGTGCTATAGGGTTGCGGTCACCCCTCCACTTT.

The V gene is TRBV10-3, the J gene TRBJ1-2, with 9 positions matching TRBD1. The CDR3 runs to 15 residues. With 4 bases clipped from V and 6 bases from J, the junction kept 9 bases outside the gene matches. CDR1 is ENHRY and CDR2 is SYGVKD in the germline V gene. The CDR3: CAISASQGAPDGYTF. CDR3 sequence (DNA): TGTGCCATCAGTGCCTCACAGGGGGCTCCCGATGGCTACACCTTC.

DNA for the CDR3: TGCGCCAGCATAAATCCCAGACAGTCCTTCGAGCAGTACGTC. It specifies CASINPRQSFEQYV. The rearrangement joins TRBV10-2 to TRBJ2-7; tentatively, D is TRBD1 (5 bases). This CDR3 is 14 amino acids long. The germline gives CDR1 WSHSY, CDR2 SAAADI.

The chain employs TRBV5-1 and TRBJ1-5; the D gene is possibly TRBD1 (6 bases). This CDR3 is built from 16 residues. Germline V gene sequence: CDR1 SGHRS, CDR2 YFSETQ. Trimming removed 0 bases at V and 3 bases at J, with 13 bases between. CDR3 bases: TGCGCCAGCAGCTTGGACGGGGGGCACGACAATCAGCCCCAGCATTTT. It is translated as CASSLDGGHDNQPQHF.

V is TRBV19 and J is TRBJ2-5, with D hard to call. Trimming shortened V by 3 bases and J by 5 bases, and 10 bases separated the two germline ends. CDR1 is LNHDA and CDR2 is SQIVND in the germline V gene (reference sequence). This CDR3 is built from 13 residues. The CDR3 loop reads CASSIVYGETQYF. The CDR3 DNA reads TGTGCCAGTAGTATTGTTTACGGGGAGACCCAGTACTTC.

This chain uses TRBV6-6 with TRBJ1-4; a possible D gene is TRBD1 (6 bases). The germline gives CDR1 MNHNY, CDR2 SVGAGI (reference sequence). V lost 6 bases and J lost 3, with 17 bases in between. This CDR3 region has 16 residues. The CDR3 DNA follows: TGTGCCAGCAGCTCGGGAGCGAAGGGGGCTAATGAAAAACTGTTTTTT. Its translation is CASSSGAKGANEKLFF.

CDR3 loop: CASNPGGTDTQYF. CDR3 coding DNA: TGTGCCAGCAACCCCGGGGGCACAGATACGCAGTATTTT. The chain links TRBV5-8 to TRBJ2-3; D is perhaps TRBD2 (5 bases). The germline V gene encodes CDR1 SGHTS and CDR2 YDEGEE. V lost 6 bases and J 1 base, leaving 9 bases between the germline ends. The CDR3 totals 13 residues.

Here the CDR3 reads CASSLIRSGLGANVLTF. DNA for the CDR3: TGTGCCAGCAGTCTCATTAGAAGTGGTCTAGGGGCCAACGTCCTGACTTTC. The chain employs TRBV6-6 and TRBJ2-6; D ambiguous. The CDR3 has 17 amino acids. Germline assignment: CDR1 MNHNY and CDR2 SVGAGI (reference sequence). Trimming pared 5 bases from V and 4 bases from J, leaving 18 bases between.

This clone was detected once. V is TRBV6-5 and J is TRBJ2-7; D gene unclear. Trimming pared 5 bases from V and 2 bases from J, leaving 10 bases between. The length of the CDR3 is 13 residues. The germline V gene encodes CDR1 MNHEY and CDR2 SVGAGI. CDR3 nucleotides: TGTGCCAGCAGTAAGGACGGAGCCTACGAGCAGTACGTC. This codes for CASSKDGAYEQYV.

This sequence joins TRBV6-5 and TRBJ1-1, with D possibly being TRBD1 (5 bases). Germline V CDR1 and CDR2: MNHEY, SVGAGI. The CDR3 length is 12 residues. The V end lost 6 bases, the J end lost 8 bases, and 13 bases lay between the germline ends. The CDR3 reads CASSHRQSEAFF. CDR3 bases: TGTGCCAGCAGCCATCGACAGAGCGAAGCTTTCTTT.

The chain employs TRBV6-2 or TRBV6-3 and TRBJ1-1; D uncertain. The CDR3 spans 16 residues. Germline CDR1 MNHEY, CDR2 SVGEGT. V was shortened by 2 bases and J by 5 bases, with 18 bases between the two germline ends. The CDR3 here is CASSYGYTPLRTEAFF. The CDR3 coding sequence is TGTGCCAGCAGTTACGGGTATACCCCCTTGAGGACTGAAGCTTTCTTT.

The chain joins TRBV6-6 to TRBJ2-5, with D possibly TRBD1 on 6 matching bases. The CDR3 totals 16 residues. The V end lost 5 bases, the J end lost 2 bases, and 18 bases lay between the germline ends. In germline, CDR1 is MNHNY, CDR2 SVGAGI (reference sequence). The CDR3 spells CASSLSRDTRQETQYF. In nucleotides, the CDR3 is TGTGCCAGCAGTCTCTCTCGGGACACAAGACAAGAGACCCAGTACTTC.

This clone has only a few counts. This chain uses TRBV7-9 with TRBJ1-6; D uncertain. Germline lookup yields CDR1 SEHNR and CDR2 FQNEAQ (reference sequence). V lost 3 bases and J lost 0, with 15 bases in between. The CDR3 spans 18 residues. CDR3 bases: TGTGCCAGCAGCTTGGTACTTTCTTCGAGCTCCTATAATTCACCCCTCCACTTT. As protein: CASSLVLSSSSYNSPLHF.

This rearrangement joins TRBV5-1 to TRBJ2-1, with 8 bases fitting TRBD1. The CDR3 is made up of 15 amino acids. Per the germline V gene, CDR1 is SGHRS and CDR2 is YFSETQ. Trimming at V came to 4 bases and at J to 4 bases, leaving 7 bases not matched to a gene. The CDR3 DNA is TGCGCCAGCAGCCCTCTCGGGACAGGATACAATGAGCAGTTCTTC. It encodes CASSPLGTGYNEQFF.

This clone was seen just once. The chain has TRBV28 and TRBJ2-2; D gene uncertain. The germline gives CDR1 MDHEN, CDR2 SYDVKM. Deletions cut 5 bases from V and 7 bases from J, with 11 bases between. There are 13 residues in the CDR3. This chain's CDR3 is CASSVIGVGELFF. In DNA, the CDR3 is TGTGCCAGCAGTGTAATTGGGGTCGGGGAGCTGTTTTTT.

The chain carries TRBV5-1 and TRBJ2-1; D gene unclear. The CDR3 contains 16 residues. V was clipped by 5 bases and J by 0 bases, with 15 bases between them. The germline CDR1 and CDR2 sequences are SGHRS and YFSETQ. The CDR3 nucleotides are TGCGCCAGCAGTATAAGAACGTCGAGCTCCTACAATGAGCAGTTCTTC. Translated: CASSIRTSSSYNEQFF.

The CDR3 region has the DNA TGTGCCAGCAGCCCCTCTTATGGGGGCGGCAATCAGCCCCAGCATTTT. Translating gives CASSPSYGGGNQPQHF. V gene TRBV3-1 (or the pseudogene TRBV3-2) combines with J gene TRBJ1-5; TRBD1 might be the D (6 bases). Germline CDR1 and CDR2: LGHDT and YNNKEL (reference sequence). The CDR3 is made up of 16 amino acids. Trimming cost V 4 bases and J 2 bases, with 15 bases left between them.

The CDR3: CASSVTGLAGVEQFF. The CDR3 nucleotides are TGTGCCAGCAGCGTAACCGGACTAGCGGGGGTAGAGCAGTTCTTC. V usage is TRBV9 and J usage is TRBJ2-1; 13 positions match TRBD2. V shed 1 base and J 10 bases; nucleotides not matched to a gene: 5. The CDR3 sequence is 15 residues long. Germline V lookup: CDR1 SGDLS, CDR2 YYNGEE.

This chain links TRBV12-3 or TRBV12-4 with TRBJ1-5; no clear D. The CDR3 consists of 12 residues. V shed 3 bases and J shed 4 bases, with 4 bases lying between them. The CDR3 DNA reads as TGTGCCAGCAGTTTCGGGAATCAGCCCCAGCATTTT. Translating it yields CASSFGNQPQHF.

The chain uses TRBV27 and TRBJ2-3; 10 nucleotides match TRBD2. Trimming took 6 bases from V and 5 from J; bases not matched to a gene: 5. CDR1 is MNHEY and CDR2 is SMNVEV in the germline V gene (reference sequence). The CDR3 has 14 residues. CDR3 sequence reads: CASSTGTSVDTQYF. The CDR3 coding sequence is TGTGCCAGCAGCACCGGGACTAGCGTAGATACGCAGTATTTT.

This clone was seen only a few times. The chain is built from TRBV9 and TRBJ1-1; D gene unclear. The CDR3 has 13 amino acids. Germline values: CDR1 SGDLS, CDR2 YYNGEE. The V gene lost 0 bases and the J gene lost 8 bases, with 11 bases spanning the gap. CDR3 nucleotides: TGTGCCAGCAGCGTAGGGCCCCAGCGGGAAGCTTTCTTT. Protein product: CASSVGPQREAFF.

For the CDR3, the DNA is TGTGCCAGCAGCTCTAGTATCACCGGGGAGCTGTTTTTT. It translates to CASSSSITGELFF. This chain joins TRBV7-8 and TRBJ2-2, with D hard to call. CDR1 SGHVS and CDR2 FQNEAQ come from the germline V gene. CDR3 length: 13 amino acids. Deletions cut 4 bases from V and 4 bases from J, with 7 bases between.

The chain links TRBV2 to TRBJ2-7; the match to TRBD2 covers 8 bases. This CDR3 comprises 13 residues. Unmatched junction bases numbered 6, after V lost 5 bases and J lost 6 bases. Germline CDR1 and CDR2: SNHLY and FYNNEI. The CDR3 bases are TGTGCCAGCAGTCTGACTAGCGCCGGCGAGCAGTACGTC. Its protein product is CASSLTSAGEQYV.

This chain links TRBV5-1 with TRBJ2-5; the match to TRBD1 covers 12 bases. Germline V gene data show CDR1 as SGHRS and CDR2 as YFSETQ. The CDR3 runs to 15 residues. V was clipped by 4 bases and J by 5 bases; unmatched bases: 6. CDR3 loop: CASSLGTGGWETQYF. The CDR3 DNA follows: TGCGCCAGCAGCCTGGGGACAGGGGGCTGGGAGACCCAGTACTTC.

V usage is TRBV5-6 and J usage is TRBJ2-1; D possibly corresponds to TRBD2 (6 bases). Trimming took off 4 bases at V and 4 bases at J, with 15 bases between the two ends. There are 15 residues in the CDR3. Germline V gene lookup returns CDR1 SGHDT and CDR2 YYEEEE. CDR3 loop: CASSGSSAFYNEQFF. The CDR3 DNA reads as TGTGCCAGCAGCGGTTCTAGCGCCTTTTACAATGAGCAGTTCTTC.

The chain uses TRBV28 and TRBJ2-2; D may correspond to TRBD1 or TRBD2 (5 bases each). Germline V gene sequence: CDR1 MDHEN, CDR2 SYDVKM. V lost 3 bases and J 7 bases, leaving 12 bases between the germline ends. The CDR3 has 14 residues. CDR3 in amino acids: CASSFSGTYGELFF. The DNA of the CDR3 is TGTGCCAGCAGTTTTTCCGGGACGTACGGGGAGCTGTTTTTT.

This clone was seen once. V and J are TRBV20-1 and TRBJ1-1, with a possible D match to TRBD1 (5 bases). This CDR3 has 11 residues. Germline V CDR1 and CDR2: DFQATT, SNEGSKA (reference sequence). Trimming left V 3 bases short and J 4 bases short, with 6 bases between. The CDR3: CSASRGTEAFF. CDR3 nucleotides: TGCAGTGCTAGTAGGGGCACTGAAGCTTTCTTT.